These T cell receptor beta chains were read from a single sample in a study of T cells expressing NK-cell markers. No DNA is given; TCRdb re-called the 5' RACE reads and lists each CDR3 protein once. The sample includes about 150,000 distinct CDR3 sequences. The sample was blood T cells: a sorted CD56 or NKG2C T cell subset, CD4+ or CD8+ T cells, or bulk PBMC T cells (not recorded which). The receptors stem from a man aged 18 to 70 in good health. Both conserved end residues are part of each CDR3.

V gene	J gene	CDR3 protein
TRBV10-3	TRBJ2-3	CAINDLDADTQYF
TRBV20-1	TRBJ2-7	CSAVSGGSSYEQYF
TRBV6-1	TRBJ2-1	CASSPSRGAYNEQFF
TRBV6-1	TRBJ2-7	CASSAREKSYEQYF
TRBV30	TRBJ2-7	CAWSVGQGVFYEQYF
TRBV20-1	TRBJ2-7	CSTLTGLASYEQYF
TRBV6-5	TRBJ1-1	CASSLQGAKYTEAFF
TRBV4-2	TRBJ2-5	CASSQEPGQVETQYF
TRBV19	TRBJ2-2	CASTYIGLASNTGELFF
TRBV9	TRBJ2-7	CASSVDKGTSYEQYF
TRBV7-8	TRBJ2-1	CASSLGTGGANEQFF
TRBV4-1	TRBJ2-7	CASSRATAGEQYF
TRBV7-9	TRBJ2-3	CASSLAKADTQYF
TRBV28	TRBJ2-5	CASSLKASGHDQYF
TRBV5-1	TRBJ2-3	CASSLVSEGKDTQYF
TRBV27	TRBJ2-7	CASSLSSMLSYEQYF
TRBV28	TRBJ2-3	CASSSRSSGGNTDTQYF
TRBV5-1	TRBJ2-7	CASSYATEIYEQYF
TRBV7-9	TRBJ2-7	CASSLGAGTPSYEQYF
TRBV27	TRBJ2-3	CASSFSQTDTQYF
TRBV5-5	TRBJ1-5	CASSLTGSRDQPQHF
TRBV29-1	TRBJ2-3	CSVARGVTDTQYF
TRBV13	TRBJ2-1	CASSFRNEQFF
TRBV11-3	TRBJ1-1	CASSFGYGDTEAFF
TRBV13	TRBJ2-1	CASSLGRQVGDEQFF
TRBV13	TRBJ2-5	CASSFGQGEWTQYF